Listed below are T cell receptor beta chains from one sample, sequenced in a study of Graves' ophthalmopathy and Graves' hyperthyroidism. Each CDR3 protein is one row after TCRdb ran MiXCR on the multiplex PCR reads. Of around 340,000 distinct CDR3 sequences in the sample, roughly 16% were seen once. Sequencing was performed on peripheral blood. These receptors originate from an adult man with Graves' ophthalmopathy. Each CDR3 is given with its conserved first and last residue. The order of the fields is J gene, D gene, clone size, V gene, CDR3 protein, CDR3 DNA. The D gene is left open where the match is weak. Part of the rows lack a size; the others show once, few, many or a class for expanded clones.

TRBJ2-7 | TRBD2 | many | TRBV20-1 | CSASPSLAGGLTDYEQYF | TGCAGTGCTAGTCCCTCCCTAGCGGGGGGGCTTACGGACTACGAGCAGTACTTC
TRBJ1-5 | . | many | TRBV27 | CASSLWGGIQPQHF | TGTGCCAGCAGTTTATGGGGTGGGATCCAGCCCCAGCATTTT
TRBJ1-1 | TRBD1 | many | TRBV28 | CASRPTGENTEAFF | TGTGCCAGCAGGCCAACAGGGGAGAACACTGAAGCTTTCTTT
TRBJ2-3 | TRBD1 | many | TRBV6-4 | CASSPGQGRGSEHTEDTQYF | TGTGCCAGCAGTCCGGGACAGGGGCGAGGGTCTGAGCATACGGAAGATACGCAGTATTTT
TRBJ2-2 | TRBD2 | many | TRBV6-2/TRBV6-3 | CASSYSSASGGLNTGELFF | TGTGCCAGCAGTTACTCGAGTGCTAGCGGGGGGCTGAACACCGGGGAGCTGTTTTTT
TRBJ1-1 | . | many | TRBV5-1 | CASSMGAMRTEAFF | TGCGCCAGCAGCATGGGGGCTATGCGTACTGAAGCTTTCTTT
TRBJ2-2 | . | . | TRBV24-1 | CATSYTGELFF | TGTGCCACCAGTTATACCGGGGAGCTGTTTTTT
TRBJ1-3 | . | many | TRBV5-4 | CASSFGGDGVGNTIYF | TGTGCCAGCAGCTTCGGGGGAGACGGGGTAGGAAACACCATATATTTT
TRBJ1-1 | . | many | TRBV7-2 | CASSKVGQGYTEAFF | TGTGCCAGCAGCAAAGTGGGTCAGGGATACACTGAAGCTTTCTTT
TRBJ2-7 | . | many | TRBV28 | CASNAQGGPYEQYF | TGTGCCAGCAACGCTCAGGGGGGTCCCTACGAGCAGTACTTC
TRBJ2-2 | . | many | TRBV12-3/TRBV12-4 | CASSRTATGELFF | TGTGCCAGCAGCAGGACGGCTACCGGGGAGCTGTTTTTT
TRBJ1-1 | . | many | TRBV6-2/TRBV6-3 | CASSGIVMNTEAFF | TGTGCCAGCAGTGGGATAGTCATGAACACTGAAGCTTTCTTT
TRBJ1-1 | . | many | TRBV27 | CASSLSGYTEAFF | TGTGCCAGCAGTTTATCAGGATACACTGAAGCTTTCTTT
TRBJ2-7 | TRBD1 | many | TRBV7-6 | CASSLVRTGGAEQYF | TGTGCCAGCAGCTTAGTACGGACAGGGGGGGCCGAGCAGTACTTC
TRBJ1-1 | TRBD1 | . | TRBV6-1 | CASRRDRTGNTEAFF | TGTGCCAGCAGACGGGATCGGACAGGGAACACTGAAGCTTTCTTT
TRBJ2-7 | . | many | TRBV5-1 | CASSLGVPYEQYF | TGCGCCAGCAGCTTGGGGGTCCCCTACGAGCAGTACTTC
TRBJ1-6 | . | many | TRBV12-3/TRBV12-4 | CASSLGPGQGDSPLHF | TGTGCCAGCAGTTTAGGGCCCGGACAAGGCGACTCACCCCTCCACTTT
TRBJ1-1 | . | . | TRBV12-3/TRBV12-4 | CASSFLTGGTEAFF | TGTGCCAGCAGTTTCCTGACGGGGGGCACTGAAGCTTTCTTT
TRBJ1-5 | . | many | TRBV6-4 | CASSRGAGENSNQPQHF | TGTGCCAGCAGCCGAGGTGCGGGGGAAAATAGCAATCAGCCCCAGCATTTT
TRBJ1-1 | . | many | TRBV20-1 | CSAAAGEGNTEAFF | TGCAGTGCTGCGGCGGGTGAAGGGAACACTGAAGCTTTCTTT
TRBJ1-6 | . | many | TRBV6-2/TRBV6-3 | CASNPKRTENNSPLHF | TGTGCCAGCAACCCGAAGAGGACGGAAAATAATTCACCCCTCCACTTT
TRBJ2-5 | . | . | TRBV10-3 | CAIRVGSQETQYF | TGTGCCATCAGAGTAGGGAGTCAAGAGACCCAGTACTTC
TRBJ2-5 | . | few | TRBV7-2 | CASSLGSREETQYF | TGTGCCAGCAGCTTAGGTTCAAGGGAAGAGACCCAGTACTTC
TRBJ1-1 | . | many | TRBV10-1 | CASSSPVEAFF | TGCGCCAGCAGTTCCCCAGTAGAAGCTTTCTTT
TRBJ2-5 | . | many | TRBV25-1 | CASSDSGRAVETQYF | TGTGCCAGCAGTGATTCGGGCAGGGCGGTAGAGACCCAGTACTTC
TRBJ2-2 | . | many | TRBV12-3/TRBV12-4 | CASRPLDSGELFF | TGTGCCAGCAGACCCTTAGACAGCGGGGAGCTGTTTTTT
TRBJ2-7 | . | many | TRBV11-2 | CASSQTGQYEQYF | TGTGCCAGCAGCCAGACGGGTCAGTACGAGCAGTACTTC
TRBJ1-1 | . | many | TRBV6-2/TRBV6-3 | CATSQIGTGNTEAFF | TGTGCCACCAGTCAAATCGGGACGGGGAACACTGAAGCTTTCTTT
TRBJ1-2 | . | many | TRBV6-5 | CASSYEGGRHGYTF | TGTGCCAGCAGTTACGAGGGGGGTCGGCATGGCTACACCTTC
TRBJ1-3 | . | many | TRBV20-1 | CSASESNSGNTIYF | TGCAGTGCTAGTGAGAGTAACTCTGGAAACACCATATATTTT
TRBJ1-6 | . | many | TRBV20-1 | CSASPAPLHF | TGCAGTGCTAGCCCGGCACCCCTCCACTTT
TRBJ2-1 | . | many | TRBV7-3 | CASSLRSGGGSYNEQFF | TGTGCCAGCAGCTTAAGGAGCGGAGGGGGCTCCTACAATGAGCAGTTCTTC
TRBJ2-2 | . | . | TRBV7-3 | CASSLEGGGILGELFF | TGTGCCAGCAGCTTAGAGGGGGGAGGGATTTTAGGGGAGCTGTTTTTT
TRBJ1-5 | . | many | TRBV5-1 | CASSLDSYSNQPQHF | TGCGCCAGCAGCTTGGACAGCTATAGCAATCAGCCCCAGCATTTT
TRBJ1-6 | . | many | TRBV12-3/TRBV12-4 | CASSPEGSPYPLHF | TGTGCCAGCTCCCCCGAAGGGAGCCCCTACCCCCTCCACTTT
TRBJ1-1 | . | many | TRBV3-1 | CASSQQQGTLNTEAFF | TGTGCCAGCAGCCAACAGCAGGGCACCTTGAACACTGAAGCTTTCTTT
TRBJ2-7 | . | many | TRBV20-1 | CSARDRHSAVDEQYF | TGCAGTGCTAGAGATCGCCACTCTGCCGTAGACGAGCAGTACTTC
TRBJ2-5 | TRBD2 | many | TRBV20-1 | CSASLSRAGGMREETQYF | TGCAGTGCTAGTCTTAGTCGGGCGGGAGGAATGAGAGAGGAGACCCAGTACTTC
TRBJ2-7 | . | . | TRBV20-1 | CSASPPVGGEYEQYF | TGCAGTGCTAGCCCCCCTGTGGGGGGCGAGTACGAGCAGTACTTC
TRBJ1-5 | . | many | TRBV6-1 | CASSEFSRGSRQPQHF | TGTGCCAGCAGTGAATTTTCGCGGGGCTCGCGTCAGCCCCAGCATTTT
TRBJ1-5 | . | many | TRBV20-1 | CSARDRSGIQPQHF | TGCAGTGCTAGAGATCGGTCAGGGATTCAGCCCCAGCATTTT